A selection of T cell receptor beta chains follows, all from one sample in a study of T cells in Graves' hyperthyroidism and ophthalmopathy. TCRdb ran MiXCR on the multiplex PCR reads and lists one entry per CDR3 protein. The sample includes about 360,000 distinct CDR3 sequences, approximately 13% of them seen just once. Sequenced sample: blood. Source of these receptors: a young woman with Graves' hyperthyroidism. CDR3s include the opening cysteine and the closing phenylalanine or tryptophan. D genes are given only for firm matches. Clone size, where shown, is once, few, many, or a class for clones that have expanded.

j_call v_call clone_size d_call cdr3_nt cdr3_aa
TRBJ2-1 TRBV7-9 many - TGTGCCAGCAGCTTCTCGGCTAGGGGGGAGCAGTTCTTC CASSFSARGEQFF
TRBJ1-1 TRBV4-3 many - TGCGCCAGCAGCCTATCCTTGGGGGAAACTGAAGCTTTCTTT CASSLSLGETEAFF
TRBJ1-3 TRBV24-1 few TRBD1 TGTGCCACCAGTGAACAGGGGGCTGGAAACACCATATATTTT CATSEQGAGNTIYF
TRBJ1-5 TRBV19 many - TGTGCCAGAATCGCTACAGGGTATCAGCCCCAGCATTTT CARIATGYQPQHF
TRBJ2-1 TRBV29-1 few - TGCAGCGTTGAATATTGGCTGATGGAAGGCAATGAGCAGTTCTTC CSVEYWLMEGNEQFF
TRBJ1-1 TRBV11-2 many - TGTGCCAGCAGCTTATTAAGGCCTTTGACATTCAATAACACTGAAGCTTTCTTT CASSLLRPLTFNNTEAFF
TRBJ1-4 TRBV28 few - TGTGCCAGCAGTTTAAGGTCAGCTAATGAAAAACTGTTTTTT CASSLRSANEKLFF
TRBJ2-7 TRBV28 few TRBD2 TGTGCCACCAGCCTAGCGGGTCGCTTGTACGAGCAGTACTTC CATSLAGRLYEQYF
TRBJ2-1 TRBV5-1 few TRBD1 TGCGCCAGCAGCTTTATACAGGGGGCCGGCAATGAGCAGTTCTTC CASSFIQGAGNEQFF
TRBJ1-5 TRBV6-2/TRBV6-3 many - TGTGCCAGCAGTTACTCGGACGGAGATAGCAATCAGCCCCAGCATTTT CASSYSDGDSNQPQHF
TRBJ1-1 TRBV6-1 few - TGTGCCAGCAGAGACGGAACGGGTGGGAACACTGAAGCTTTCTTT CASRDGTGGNTEAFF
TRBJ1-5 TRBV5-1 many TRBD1 TGCGCCAGCAGTCCGGACAGGGCGGGTCAGCCCCAGCATTTT CASSPDRAGQPQHF
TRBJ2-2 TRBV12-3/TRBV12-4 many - TGTGCCAGCAGTTTAGGTGTCTTAGGGCTCACCGGGGAGCTGTTTTTT CASSLGVLGLTGELFF
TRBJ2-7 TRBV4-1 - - TGCGCCAGCAGCCAAGGGGCGGCAGGGAGTCAAGGGCAGTACTTC CASSQGAAGSQGQYF
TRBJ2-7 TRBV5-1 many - TGCGCCAGCAGCTTGGACTCAGGGATAGACGAGCAGTACTTC CASSLDSGIDEQYF
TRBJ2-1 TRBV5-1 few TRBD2 TGCGCCAGCAGCTTCCCTAGGACTAGCGGGAGAGGAGCGGCCAATGAGCAGTTCTTC CASSFPRTSGRGAANEQFF
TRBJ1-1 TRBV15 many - TGTGCCACCAGCAGAGATCAGACAGGCCTTCTAAACACTGAAGCTTTCTTT CATSRDQTGLLNTEAFF
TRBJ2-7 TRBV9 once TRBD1 TGTGCCAGCAGCGCGACAGGGGGCTCCTACAATGAGCAGTACTTC CASSATGGSYNEQYF
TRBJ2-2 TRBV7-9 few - TGTGCCAGCCGCCCCGGGATGGACGCCGGGGAGCTGTTTTTT CASRPGMDAGELFF
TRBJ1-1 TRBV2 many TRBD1 TGTGCCAGCAAGGGACAGGGGTGGACTGAAGCTTTCTTT CASKGQGWTEAFF
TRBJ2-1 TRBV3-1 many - TGTGCCAGCAGCCCATTAGGGGACTTTCAGTTCTTC CASSPLGDFQFF
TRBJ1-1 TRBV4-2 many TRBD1 TGTGCCAGCAGCCCCGGGACAGGGGGCCTCACTGAAGCTTTCTTT CASSPGTGGLTEAFF
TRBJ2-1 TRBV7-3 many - TGTGCCAGCAGCTCCGGGACCGACAATGAGCAGTTCTTC CASSSGTDNEQFF
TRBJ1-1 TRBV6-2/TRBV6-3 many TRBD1 TGTGCCAGCAAACCAGGTCCGGGACAGAACATGAACACTGAAGCTTTCTTT CASKPGPGQNMNTEAFF
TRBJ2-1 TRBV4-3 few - TGCGCCAGCAGCCAAGTCGTAGGAGCGGACTTCTCCTACAATGAGCAGTTCTTC CASSQVVGADFSYNEQFF
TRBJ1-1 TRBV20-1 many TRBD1 TGCAGTGCTCGGGGACAGGGCACTGAAGCTTTCTTT CSARGQGTEAFF
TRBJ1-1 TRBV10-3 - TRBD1 TGTGCCGCCCGGGAGAGGGCAGGGGGCGCCGCGGACACTGAAGCTTTCTTT CAARERAGGAADTEAFF
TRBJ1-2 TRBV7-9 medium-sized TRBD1 TGTGCCAGCAGCCACAGGGGGCTCAACTATGGCTACACCTTC CASSHRGLNYGYTF
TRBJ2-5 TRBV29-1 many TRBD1 TGCAGCGTAGGACAGGTATCCTCCCAAGAGACCCAGTACTTC CSVGQVSSQETQYF
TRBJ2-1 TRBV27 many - TGTGCCAGCAGTTCCGGCCCACTATCGCAGCAGTTCTTC CASSSGPLSQQFF
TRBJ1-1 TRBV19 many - TGTGCCAGTAGTCGAGACCCCGGCTGGAACACTGAAGCTTTCTTT CASSRDPGWNTEAFF
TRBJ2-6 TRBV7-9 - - TGTGCCAGCAGCTTATACGATGGGGCCAACGTCCTGACTTTC CASSLYDGANVLTF
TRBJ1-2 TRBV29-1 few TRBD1 TGCAGCGTAGGGGGGGGGACCGGGACAGGCACAGGTGGCTACACCTTC CSVGGGTGTGTGGYTF
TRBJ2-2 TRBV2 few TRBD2 TGTGCCAGCAGTCCCAGCGGGAGGGCGGCCGGGGAGCTGTTTTTT CASSPSGRAAGELFF
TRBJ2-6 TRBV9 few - TGTGCCAGCAGCACCGCAGGCTCTGGGGCCAACGTCCTGACTTTC CASSTAGSGANVLTF
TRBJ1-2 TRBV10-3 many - TGTGCCATCAGTGCAGGGGCAGGAGAGGAAGCTAACTATGGCTACACCTTC CAISAGAGEEANYGYTF
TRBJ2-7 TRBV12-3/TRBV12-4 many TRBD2 TGTGCCAGCAGTTTGACTAGCGGGAGGGGCAGCGACGAGCAGTACTTC CASSLTSGRGSDEQYF
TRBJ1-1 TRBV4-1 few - TGCGCCAGCAGCCAAGATTACAGGGTCTCTGAAGCTTTCTTT CASSQDYRVSEAFF
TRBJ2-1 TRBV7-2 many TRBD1 TGTGCCAGCAGCTTCGGGGACAGATACAATGAGCAGTTCTTC CASSFGDRYNEQFF
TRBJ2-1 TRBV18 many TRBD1 TGTGCCAGCTCACCCGGGACAGGAAACAATGAGCAGTTCTTC CASSPGTGNNEQFF
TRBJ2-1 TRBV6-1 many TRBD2 TGTGCCAGCAGTCGGACTAGCGCCTCGGATGAGCAGTTCTTC CASSRTSASDEQFF
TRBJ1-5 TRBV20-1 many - TGCAGTACTACACCGGGACTCCTCTTAGCCCAGCATTTT CSTTPGLLLAQHF
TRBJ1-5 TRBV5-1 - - TGCGCCAGCAGCTTGGACACAGGGAACCAGCCCCAGCATTTT CASSLDTGNQPQHF
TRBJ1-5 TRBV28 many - TGTGCCAGCAGTTTAACTTCTCAGCCCCAGCATTTT CASSLTSQPQHF
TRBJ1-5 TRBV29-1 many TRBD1 TGCAGCGCCGTAACCGGGACAGGTGATAGCAATCAGCCCCAGCATTTT CSAVTGTGDSNQPQHF
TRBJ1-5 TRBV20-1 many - TGCAGTGCAAAAGGGGGGGGCAATCAGCCCCAGCATTTT CSAKGGGNQPQHF
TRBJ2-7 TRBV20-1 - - TGCAGTGCTAGCTGGGGCTCCTACGAGCAGTACTTC CSASWGSYEQYF
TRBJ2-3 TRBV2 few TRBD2 TGTGCCAGCAGGTCCCGACTAGCGGGAGTAGACACAGATACGCAGTATTTT CASRSRLAGVDTDTQYF
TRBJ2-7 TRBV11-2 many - TGTGCCAGCAGCTTAGATCTAGGCCGGGTGGAGCAGTACTTC CASSLDLGRVEQYF
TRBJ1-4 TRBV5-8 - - TGTGCCAGCAGCTTCCGGGACTCTTTGGAAAAACTGTTTTTT CASSFRDSLEKLFF
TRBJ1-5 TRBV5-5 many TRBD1 TGTGCCAGCAGCCAAGGACAGGGCCACAATCAGCCCCAGCATTTT CASSQGQGHNQPQHF
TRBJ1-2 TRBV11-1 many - TGTGCCAGCAGCGCCGGAGACCATTTGGGCTACACCTTC CASSAGDHLGYTF
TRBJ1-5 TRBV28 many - TGTGCCAGCCAACCCGGGTATAGCAATCAGCCCCAGCATTTT CASQPGYSNQPQHF
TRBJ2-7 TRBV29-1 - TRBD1 TGCAGCGCCCACGGGACAGGGAATTACGAGCAGTACTTC CSAHGTGNYEQYF
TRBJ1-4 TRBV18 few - TGTGCCAGCTCACCGTCGACAGATTTTAATGAAAAACTGTTTTTT CASSPSTDFNEKLFF
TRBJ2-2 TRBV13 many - TGTGCCAGCAGCTTACCCGGGGAGCTGTTTTTT CASSLPGELFF
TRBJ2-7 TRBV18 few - TGTGCCAGCTCACCACGGGAAGGTCTTAACGAGCAGTACTTC CASSPREGLNEQYF
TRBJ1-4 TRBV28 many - TGTGCCAGCAGTCTCCCCCCGCGACTGTTTTTT CASSLPPRLFF
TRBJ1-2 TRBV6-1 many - TGTGCCAGCCGAAACAACGGTCCAAACTATGGCTACACCTTC CASRNNGPNYGYTF
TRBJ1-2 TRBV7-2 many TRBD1 TGTGCCAGCAGCGTGGACAGGGGGCTGGATGGCTACACCTTC CASSVDRGLDGYTF